A single sample gave rise to the 8 T cell receptor beta chains below, sequenced in a study of human T cells and chemical hapten exposure. Stated time point: patch test 3, about 24 weeks after DPC sensitization. The treatment: therapeutic diphenylcyclopropenone sensitization with weekly scalp DPC. TCRdb reprocessed the RACE reads via MiXCR and lists one record per CDR3 protein. The data hold some 97,000 distinct CDR3 sequences, with 27% observed a single time. The sample was whole blood, taken in connection with sensitization to the hapten diphenylcyclopropenone (DPC). The source of these receptors is a man aged 35 to 55 with alopecia areata. Some clones in this sample may be carry-over from other donors' samples.

The V and J genes are TRBV6-6 and TRBJ1-6; the match to TRBD1 covers 8 bases. Germline V gives CDR1 MNHNY, CDR2 SVGAGI (reference sequence). The CDR3 contains 13 residues. J gave up 8 bases and V 10 bases, and 7 bases lay outside the gene matches. The CDR3 spells CATYGTGHSPLHF. For the CDR3, the DNA is TGTGCCACGTATGGGACAGGTCATTCACCCCTCCACTTT.

The chain uses TRBV7-9 and TRBJ2-1; TRBD2 agrees at 12 bases. The V and J ends lost 3 bases and 15 bases, in that order; junction bases with no gene match: 21. The V gene's germline CDR1 is SEHNR and CDR2 FQNEAQ (reference sequence). The CDR3 spans 18 residues. Here the CDR3 reads CASSFGGLGLAGIDNGFF. The CDR3 nucleotides are TGTGCCAGCAGCTTCGGCGGTTTGGGACTAGCGGGTATCGATAACGGGTTCTTC.

This chain links TRBV27 with TRBJ1-2; possibly TRBD1 for D (6 bases). Germline V lookup: CDR1 MNHEY, CDR2 SMNVEV (reference sequence). The CDR3 sequence is 13 residues long. Between the trimmed V and J ends, which lost 3 bases and 4 bases, there was a span of 9 bases. The CDR3 protein is CASSLGGVYGYTF. In DNA, the CDR3 is TGTGCCAGCAGTTTGGGGGGCGTCTATGGCTACACCTTC.

The chain employs TRBV11-2 and TRBJ1-3; no reliable D call. The germline CDR1 and CDR2 sequences are SGHAT and FQNNGV. V was trimmed by 4 bases and J by 0 bases, leaving 4 bases between them. CDR3 length: 13 residues. In DNA, the CDR3 is TGTGCCAGCAGCTCCCGCTCTGGAAACACCATATATTTT. Protein sequence: CASSSRSGNTIYF.

V gene TRBV2 combines with J gene TRBJ2-3; 8 nucleotides agree with TRBD1. After removal of 10 bases from V and 5 bases from J, the junction contained 11 bases not matched to a gene. The germline CDR1 and CDR2 sequences are SNHLY and FYNNEI. The CDR3 spans 14 residues. The CDR3 nucleotides are TGTGCCACCTCACCTCAGGGGGCAGGAGATACGCAGTATTTT. This sequence encodes CATSPQGAGDTQYF.

There are a few counts of this clonotype. The CDR3 DNA reads as TGTGCCAGCAGTTTATACGAGTATTCACCCCTCCACTTT. It encodes CASSLYEYSPLHF. The chain couples TRBV27 to TRBJ1-6; D is undetermined. The CDR3 contains 13 residues. With 1 base removed from V and 8 bases from J, the gap between germline ends came to 6 bases. Germline V gene lookup returns CDR1 MNHEY and CDR2 SMNVEV (reference sequence).

The chain couples TRBV14 to TRBJ2-7; D remains unclear. V was clipped by 3 bases and J by 3 bases, with 3 bases between them. CDR1 SGHDN and CDR2 FVKESK come from the germline V gene. This CDR3 region has 11 residues. The CDR3, as DNA: TGTGCCAGCAGCCAGGGCTACGAGCAGTACTTC. Amino acid sequence: CASSQGYEQYF.

The J gene is TRBJ2-4, the V gene TRBV6-5; D unresolved. The CDR3 sequence is 14 residues long. From germline, CDR1 is MNHEY and CDR2 SVGAGI. The germline V and J ends were trimmed by 6 bases and 0 bases, with 9 bases remaining between them. Here the CDR3 reads CASRGVGAKNIQYF. CDR3 nucleotides: TGTGCCAGCAGGGGCGTGGGAGCCAAAAACATTCAGTACTTC.